This T cell receptor beta chain was captured in a study of T cell responses to AZD1222 COVID-19 vaccine. Study-level findings and limits: Rises in breadth and depth of Spike-specific TCRs came after two AZD1222 doses. Unmutated variant regions are reportedly the target of nearly half of TCRs that are spike-specific.

Using immunoSEQ multiplex PCR, the repertoire was profiled, and TCRdb retains in-frame clones only, with some absent. The table lists under 200,000 clones, approximately 94% of them singletons. J lost 4 bases, V lost 4 bases, and 11 bases had no gene match. Germline V gene sequence: CDR1 MNHNS, CDR2 SASEGT. This CDR3 spans 17 amino acids. A few counts support this clone. No antigen is known for it. The TCR originated in an adult who received the MenACWY meningococcal vaccine as a control. This chain connects TRBV6-1 to TRBJ2-3, with 10 bases identical to TRBD2. The sequenced sample was peripheral blood, obtained 28 days after the second dose of the MenACWY control vaccine. CDR3 sequence (DNA): TGTGCCAGCAGTGGAGGCAGGACTAGCGGTGGGGCAGATACGCAGTATTTT. Its translation: CASSGGRTSGGADTQYF.